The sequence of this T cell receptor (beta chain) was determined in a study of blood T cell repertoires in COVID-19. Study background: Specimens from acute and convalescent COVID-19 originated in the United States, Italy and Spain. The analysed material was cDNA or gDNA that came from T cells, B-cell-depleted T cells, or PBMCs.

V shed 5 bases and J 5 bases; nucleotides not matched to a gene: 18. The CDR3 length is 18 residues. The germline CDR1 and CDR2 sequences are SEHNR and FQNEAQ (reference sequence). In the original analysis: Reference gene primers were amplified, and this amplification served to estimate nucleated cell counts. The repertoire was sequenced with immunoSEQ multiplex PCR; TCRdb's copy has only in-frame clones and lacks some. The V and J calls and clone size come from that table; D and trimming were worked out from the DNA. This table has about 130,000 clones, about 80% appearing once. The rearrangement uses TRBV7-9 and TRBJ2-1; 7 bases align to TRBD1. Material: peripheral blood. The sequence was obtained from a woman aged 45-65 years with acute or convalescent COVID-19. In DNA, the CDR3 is TGTGCCAGCAGCAAGACCCCTTCCGGGGCAGGGGGAGACAATGAGCAGTTCTTC. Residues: CASSKTPSGAGGDNEQFF.